This T cell receptor beta chain was observed in a study of patients and donors after allogeneic stem cell transplantation. This clonotype appeared many times. CDR3 length: 14 residues. Looked up from germline, CDR1 is SGHTA and CDR2 is FQGNSA. V lost 6 bases and J lost 4, with 15 bases in between. TCRdb re-called the RT-PCR reads with MiXCR, one entry per CDR3 protein. The sample includes approximately 160,000 distinct CDR3 sequences, 24% of them seen just once. The chain is built from TRBV7-2 and TRBJ1-1, with D maybe TRBD1 (6 bases). This sequence was found in a human donor who was either an allogeneic HSCT recipient or a stem cell or donor lymphocyte infusion donor (not recorded which). It is not recorded whose cells these are; they may come from a transplant donor. The specimen sequenced was blood, either unsorted or a sorted T cell fraction (not recorded which). In DNA form, the CDR3 reads TGTGCCAGCAGACCGGGGGGGCCCGGCACTGAAGCTTTCTTT. Protein: CASRPGGPGTEAFF.